Shown below are 8 T cell receptor beta chains from a single sample sequenced in a study of CD8 T cells in Susac syndrome (dated by TCRdb to the late 2010s). Libraries were constructed by the immunoSEQ multiplex PCR assay. RNA was extracted using the RNeasy kit, and roughly 0.5 to 1 ug of the RNA was reverse transcribed with random hexamers. The public sequencing data were trimmed at Q25 with fastp and processed into clonotypes with MiXCR by TCRdb, which kept only in-frame beta chains. Merged by CDR3 protein, the rows form single entries marked with the most common genes and DNA. In this sample the table shows about 250,000 distinct CDR3 sequences, 90% to 95% of which occur a single time. 0.07% to 0.09% of the sample rests with the top ten. The source material was CD4+ T cells from PBMCs. Source of these receptors: a human donor with multiple sclerosis.

The genes are TRBV12-3 or TRBV12-4 and TRBJ2-1; 15 bases align to TRBD2. With V trimmed by 3 bases and J by 2 bases, 8 bases remained unmatched. The CDR3 loop spans 19 amino acids. The CDR3 spells CASSFPGLAGGGAYNEQFF. CDR3 nucleotide sequence: TGTGCCAGCAGTTTCCCGGGACTAGCGGGAGGTGGGGCCTACAATGAGCAGTTCTTC.

This clonotype was observed a single time. The V and J genes are TRBV4-1 and TRBJ1-2, with 9 bases fitting TRBD1. CDR3 size: 16 residues. Trimming at V came to 0 bases and at J to 8 bases, leaving 10 bases not matched to a gene. Germline loops: CDR1 MGHRA, CDR2 YSYEKL. CDR3 region: CASSQDPGQGSRGYTF. CDR3 sequence (DNA): TGCGCCAGCAGCCAAGACCCGGGACAGGGCTCACGCGGCTACACCTTC.

This sequence joins TRBV7-2 and TRBJ2-5; D remains ambiguous. Germline CDR1 and CDR2: SGHTA and FQGNSA. With 5 bases removed from V and 5 bases from J, the gap between germline ends came to 9 bases. The CDR3 extends over 12 amino acids. The CDR3 DNA follows: TGTGCCAGCAGCACCCCGCGGGAGACCCAGTACTTC. This encodes CASSTPRETQYF.

The CDR3 protein is CASSSRDRGPEQYF. DNA of the CDR3: TGTGCCAGCAGCAGCCGGGACAGGGGCCCCGAGCAGTACTTC. J is TRBJ2-7 and V is TRBV5-4, with 10 bases fitting TRBD1. Germline CDR1 reads SGHNT; CDR2 reads YYREEE (reference sequence). Unmatched junction bases numbered 7, after V lost 4 bases and J lost 6 bases. This CDR3 comprises 14 residues.

The chain combines TRBV16 with TRBJ1-1, with 7 nucleotides matching TRBD1. CDR1 and CDR2 (germline): KGHSY, FQNENV. The V gene end was trimmed by 5 bases and the J gene end by 11 bases; junction bases not matched to a gene: 5. CDR3 length: 11 amino acids. This CDR3 is CASSGDRVAFF. Here the CDR3 DNA reads TGTGCCAGCAGCGGCGACAGGGTGGCTTTCTTT.

For the CDR3, the DNA is TGTGCCAGCAGCGCGGGCCTGACGGCAGAGACCCAGTACTTC. Translated, it gives CASSAGLTAETQYF. The chain uses TRBV9 and TRBJ2-5; D is uncertain. V was clipped by 3 bases and J by 4 bases, with 13 bases between them. Germline V lookup: CDR1 SGDLS, CDR2 YYNGEE. This CDR3 spans 14 amino acids.

The chain uses TRBV18 and TRBJ1-4; the D gene is possibly TRBD1 (6 bases). CDR3 length equals 14 residues. CDR1 and CDR2 from the germline V gene are KGHSH and LQKENI. V lost 4 bases to trimming and J lost 5 bases, with 11 bases between them. The CDR3 sequence: CASSLRTDNEKLFF. In DNA form, the CDR3 reads TGTGCCAGCTCACTCAGGACAGACAATGAAAAACTGTTTTTT.

The V call is TRBV5-1, the J call TRBJ2-2; D remains unclear. V lost 2 bases to trimming and J lost 10 bases, with 12 bases between them. From germline, CDR1 is SGHRS and CDR2 YFSETQ. The CDR3 is 13 residues long. CDR3 residues: CASSLGPREELFF. CDR3 nucleotides: TGCGCCAGCAGCTTAGGACCCCGTGAGGAGCTGTTTTTT.